This T cell receptor (beta chain) was found in a study of blood T cell repertoires in COVID-19 (dated by TCRdb to about 2020). With regard to the full study: The collaborator samples originated in the United States, Italy and Spain and spanned the acute and convalescent phases of COVID-19. The material from the prospective study consisted of cDNA or gDNA derived from T cells, B-cell-depleted T cells, or PBMCs. Deeply sampled blood TCRbeta repertoires from subjects exposed to, actively infected with, or recovered from COVID-19 were included in the dataset. A freely available public database, intended as a resource for researchers studying the immune response to SARS-CoV-2, is where the repertoires were released. Samples came from the ongoing ImmuneRACE study (first 160 participants) plus 1,254 subjects from 6 global collaborators. Sample metadata almost always included a de-identified subject ID, COVID-19 status, age in years and sex. Where available, HLA class I and class II types were obtained from metadata supplied by the sample provider rather than from assay-based typing.

TCRbeta CDR3 regions were amplified from genomic DNA by means of the immunoSEQ Assay, a bias-controlled multiplex PCR. Under the source paper's analysis protocol: The number of nucleated cells in each sample was estimated from the amplification of reference gene primers within the assay. Sequence reads were collapsed and filtered to measure the absolute abundance of every unique TCRbeta CDR3 rearrangement. For each sample, productive Simpson clonality was calculated as the square root of Simpson's diversity index over productive rearrangements. TCRdb mirrors the immuneACCESS table, restricted to in-frame sequences. Some clones are absent from its copies; in checked studies, under half trace to an unresolved V gene, and the reason for the others is unknown. The V and J calls and the clone size are those of that table, but D and trimming were determined from the DNA. For this sample there are approximately 150,000 clones; around four fifths appear just once. The top ten clonotypes cover around 8.9% of the sample.

Overall study results and their limits: The amount of clinical and demographic metadata varied by source and participant and was provided uncurated.

Inclusive of the bounding cysteine and phenylalanine, the CDR3 is 13 residues long. Solely the CDR3 DNA is kept, with 39 bases framed from the first base. The junction shows trimming of 5 bases on V and 6 bases on J, plus 10 bases between the germline ends. Reading the germline V gene (reference sequence) gives CDR1 LNHDA and CDR2 SQIVND. One collaborating source in Seattle enrolled patients while the patients were actively infected and followed the patients over time throughout the course of disease. Each collaborating institution followed its own protocols to collect whole blood in K2EDTA tubes. For TCRbeta analysis, collaborators shipped samples as frozen whole blood, isolated PBMCs, or DNA extracted from either of those sample types. Notes on this clone: The antigen this receptor binds is unknown. Nothing much larger sits one base from this clone, and base qualities are not available.

Sequences were obtained from peripheral blood. The source of this sequence is a woman of 80 years or more with COVID-19, enrolled during active disease. The chain uses TRBV19 and TRBJ2-2, with TRBD2 perhaps the D gene, on 5 matching bases. The CDR3 sequence is CASSPAASGELFF. Here is the DNA: TGTGCCAGTAGTCCAGCGGCGTCCGGGGAGCTGTTTTTT.